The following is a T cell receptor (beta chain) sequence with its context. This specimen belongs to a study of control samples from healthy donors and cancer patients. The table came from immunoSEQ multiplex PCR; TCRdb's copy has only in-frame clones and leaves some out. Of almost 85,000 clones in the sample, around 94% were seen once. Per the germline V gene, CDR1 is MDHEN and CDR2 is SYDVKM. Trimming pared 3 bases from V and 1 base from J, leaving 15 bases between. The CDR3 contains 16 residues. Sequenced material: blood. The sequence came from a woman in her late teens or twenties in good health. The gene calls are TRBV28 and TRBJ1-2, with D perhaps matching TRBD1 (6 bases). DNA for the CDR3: TGTGCCAGCAGTTTTGCCGGTGGAGGGGGTAACTATGGCTACACCTTC. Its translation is CASSFAGGGGNYGYTF.